These 3 T cell receptor beta chains were all obtained from the same sample, sequenced in a study of blood T cells in healthy people across ages. Together with a sample-barcoded 5' primer, a J-beta primer mix was included in a second PCR lasting about 7 to 12 cycles. Using its own MiXCR run on the 5' RACE reads, TCRdb lists one record per CDR3 protein. Here the sample spans approximately 1.5 million distinct CDR3 sequences, about 32% being singletons. The specimen sequenced was blood. The source is a woman aged 30 to 39 in good health.

This clonotype was picked up a small number of times. The V and J genes are TRBV20-1 and TRBJ2-5; no clear D. V shed 0 bases and J shed 5 bases, with 10 bases lying between them. Germline-derived CDR1 and CDR2 are DFQATT and SNEGSKA (reference sequence). The CDR3 totals 13 residues. The CDR3 region has the DNA TGCAGTGCTAGAGAAGTTGGCAGCGAGACCCAGTACTTC. Encoded protein: CSAREVGSETQYF.

The rearrangement uses TRBV20-1 and TRBJ2-7, with a weak D call TRBD2 (5 bases). V was pared by 1 base and J by 2 bases, with 15 bases between. Looked up from germline, CDR1 is DFQATT and CDR2 is SNEGSKA (reference sequence). The CDR3 extends over 15 amino acids. This CDR3 is CSARVPSPHTYEQYF. CDR3 nucleotide sequence: TGCAGTGCTAGAGTCCCTAGCCCCCACACCTACGAGCAGTACTTC.

This clonotype was seen at least ten times. The J gene is TRBJ2-7, the V gene TRBV6-2 or TRBV6-3, with 7 bases aligning to TRBD1. The J segment lost 5 bases and the V segment lost 4 bases, leaving 14 bases of the junction unmatched. The CDR3 sequence is 16 residues long. Germline V lookup: CDR1 MNHEY, CDR2 SVGEGT. CDR3 in amino acids: CASSSPSGRQGDEQYF. The CDR3 region has the DNA TGTGCCAGCAGTTCCCCCTCGGGGCGGCAGGGGGACGAGCAGTACTTC.